The 21 T cell receptor beta chains reported below all come from one sample, sequenced in a study of early T cells in non-severe SARS-CoV-2 infection (dated by TCRdb to the early 2020s). Library prep was done by 5' RACE. TCRdb records NextSeq 500 as the sequencer. TCRdb took the public reads, trimmed them with fastp at Q25, ran MiXCR for clone calling and kept in-frame beta chains. Rows matching on CDR3 protein sequence are summarized as one entry with the most common DNA and genes. This sample has roughly 60,000 distinct CDR3 sequences in its table, and about 6.4% of those were observed once. 5.8% of the sample goes to the ten largest clones. Sequenced material: whole blood, taken at baseline. These receptors all stem from an adult who was a healthcare worker with PCR-confirmed SARS-CoV-2 infection or an uninfected control (not recorded which).

This clonotype was counted a few times. CDR3: CATCPAGSQETQYF. CDR3 in DNA: TGTGCCACCTGTCCCGCGGGATCCCAAGAGACCCAGTACTTC. The chain employs TRBV6-6 and TRBJ2-5; TRBD2 might be the D (6 bases). Germline loops: CDR1 MNHNY, CDR2 SVGAGI (reference sequence). The CDR3 length is 14 residues. The V end was cut by 10 bases, the J end by 1 base, with 16 bases between.

The J gene is TRBJ2-4, the V gene TRBV18; maybe TRBD1 (6 bases). Trimming cost V 2 bases and J 2 bases, with 13 bases left between them. Germline CDR1 and CDR2: KGHSH and LQKENI. The CDR3 consists of 16 residues. The CDR3: CASSPRGNLTKNIQYF. As DNA, the CDR3 is TGTGCCAGCTCACCAAGGGGGAATTTAACCAAAAACATTCAGTACTTC. Based on the CDR3 plus reference TRBV18 and TRBJ2-4, the full variable domain is NAGVMQNPRHLVRRRGQEARLRCSPMKGHSHVYWYRQLPEEGLKFMVYLQKENIIDESGMPKERFSAEFPKEGPSILRIQQVVRGDSAAYFCASSPRGNLTKNIQYFGAGTRLSVL.

This clonotype was counted at least ten times. The V gene is TRBV20-1, the J gene TRBJ1-4; TRBD1 is a possible D gene (6 bases). The CDR3 covers 14 residues. The germline V gene encodes CDR1 DFQATT and CDR2 SNEGSKA (reference sequence). V was clipped by 1 base and J by 6 bases, with 12 bases between them. DNA for the CDR3: TGCAGTGCTAGAGCGGGGGGCGTGGATGAAAAACTGTTTTTT. Its translation: CSARAGGVDEKLFF.

This clonotype was counted at least ten times. This sequence joins TRBV7-9 and TRBJ2-1; D ambiguous. The CDR3 runs 14 residues. Deletions cut 8 bases from V and 0 bases from J, with 11 bases between. Germline V lookup: CDR1 SEHNR, CDR2 FQNEAQ (reference sequence). This CDR3 is CASVEVSSYNEQFF. The CDR3 DNA follows: TGTGCCAGCGTCGAAGTAAGCTCCTACAATGAGCAGTTCTTC.

The V gene is TRBV6-5, the J gene TRBJ1-5, with D possibly matching TRBD1 (6 bases). The CDR3 extends over 14 amino acids. Germline CDR1 MNHEY, CDR2 SVGAGI. V was pared by 2 bases and J by 5 bases, with 10 bases between. This CDR3 is CASSYMGAHQPQHF. CDR3 DNA: TGTGCCAGCAGTTACATGGGGGCGCATCAGCCCCAGCATTTT.

This clonotype was recorded many times. The rearrangement links TRBV18 to TRBJ1-5; the match to TRBD1 covers 7 bases. Per germline, CDR1 KGHSH and CDR2 LQKENI. CDR3 length: 14 amino acids. Germline trimming cut 5 bases from V and 6 bases from J; bases unmatched to any gene: 7. The CDR3 protein is CASSYRQGGQPQHF. The CDR3 DNA sequence: TGTGCCAGCTCATATCGACAGGGAGGTCAGCCCCAGCATTTT.

This clonotype has a count of ten or more. The V call is TRBV7-9, the J call TRBJ1-2; D not resolved. The ends were cut back, 1 base at V and 2 bases at J, with 8 bases in the middle. Germline CDR1 is SEHNR and CDR2 is FQNEAQ (reference sequence). CDR3 length: 14 residues. The CDR3 protein is CASSLGPPNYGYTF. For the CDR3, the DNA is TGTGCCAGCAGCTTAGGGCCACCGAACTATGGCTACACCTTC. The full variable domain, with the rest looked up from reference TRBV7-9 and TRBJ1-2, is DTGVSQNPRHKITKRGQNVTFRCDPISEHNRLYWYRQTLGQGPEFLTYFQNEAQLEKSRLLSDRFSAERPKGSFSTLEIQRTEQGDSAMYLCASSLGPPNYGYTFGSGTRLTVV.

This clonotype was detected ten times or more. This chain uses TRBV5-1 with TRBJ2-1, with D perhaps matching TRBD2 (6 bases). CDR3 length: 15 amino acids. V was shortened by 7 bases and J by 0 bases, with 14 bases between the two germline ends. Germline CDR1 and CDR2: SGHRS and YFSETQ. The CDR3 bases are TGCGCCAGCCGGGGCGCGGGAATCTCCTACAATGAGCAGTTCTTC. Translating it yields CASRGAGISYNEQFF.

This clonotype was recorded at least ten times. This chain connects TRBV5-1 to TRBJ2-2; D call uncertain. This CDR3 contains 14 residues. V lost 7 bases, J lost 2 bases, and 12 bases lay in between. Germline loops: CDR1 SGHRS, CDR2 YFSETQ. CDR3 bases: TGCGCCAGCCGGACGGCACTAAACACCGGGGAGCTGTTTTTT. As protein: CASRTALNTGELFF.

There are a few counts of this clonotype. DNA for the CDR3: TGTGCCAGCAGTTCCGGGGAGTACTATGGCTACACCTTC. This gives the protein CASSSGEYYGYTF. The V call is TRBV7-9, the J call TRBJ1-2; D call uncertain. Germline V gene lookup returns CDR1 SEHNR and CDR2 FQNEAQ (reference sequence). There are 13 residues in the CDR3. Between the trimmed V and J ends, which lost 6 bases and 3 bases, there was a span of 11 bases.

In its sample, this clonotype was seen many times. V is TRBV28 and J is TRBJ2-3; the D is unclear. Germline V gene sequence: CDR1 MDHEN, CDR2 SYDVKM. CDR3 length: 14 amino acids. Trimming removed 4 bases at V and 3 bases at J, with 11 bases between. CDR3 DNA sequence: TGTGCCAGCAGTTCGCTTGAGGAGACAGATACGCAGTATTTT. This gives the protein CASSSLEETDTQYF.

This clonotype was seen more than once but under ten times. This chain connects TRBV10-3 to TRBJ2-3; no definite D call. Between the trimmed V and J ends, which lost 6 bases and 0 bases, there was a span of 7 bases. Germline assignment: CDR1 ENHRY and CDR2 SYGVKD. The CDR3 covers 13 residues. In DNA form, the CDR3 reads TGTGCCATCAGGGGAACTAGCACAGATACGCAGTATTTT. Translating gives CAIRGTSTDTQYF.

This rearrangement joins TRBV10-3 to TRBJ2-7; 8 bases fit TRBD1. V gave up 8 bases and J gave up 5 bases; unmatched junction bases: 11. The germline gives CDR1 ENHRY, CDR2 SYGVKD. The CDR3 runs 14 residues. The CDR3 region is CAIATTGEFDEQYF. The CDR3 DNA is TGTGCCATCGCTACGACAGGGGAGTTCGACGAGCAGTACTTC.

The sample holds a few counts of this clonotype. A read error may produce the germline difference seen at one junction end. J is TRBJ2-5 and V is TRBV14; D not certain. Germline V gene data show CDR1 as SGHDN and CDR2 as FVKESK. The length of the CDR3 is 13 residues. CDR3 residues: CASSQVGLRPRHF. In DNA form, the CDR3 reads TGTGCCAGCAGCCAAGTAGGATTGCGCCCGCGCCACTTC.

The genes are TRBV18 and TRBJ1-2; 7 bases map to TRBD1. Germline trimming cut 3 bases from V and 2 bases from J; bases unmatched to any gene: 6. Germline values: CDR1 KGHSH, CDR2 LQKENI. The CDR3 totals 15 residues. The CDR3 spells CASSPQTGKNYGYTF. The CDR3 DNA reads TGTGCCAGCTCACCTCAGACAGGGAAGAACTATGGCTACACCTTC. Full variable domain (missing parts from reference TRBV18 and TRBJ1-2): NAGVMQNPRHLVRRRGQEARLRCSPMKGHSHVYWYRQLPEEGLKFMVYLQKENIIDESGMPKERFSAEFPKEGPSILRIQQVVRGDSAAYFCASSPQTGKNYGYTFGSGTRLTVV.

There are a few counts of this clonotype. The V call is TRBV7-2, the J call TRBJ1-4, with D unresolved. V lost 5 bases to trimming and J lost 2 bases, with 6 bases between them. The CDR3 sequence is 13 residues long. Germline loops: CDR1 SGHTA, CDR2 FQGNSA. CDR3 DNA sequence: TGTGCCAGCAGCCGTCGCACTAATGAAAAACTGTTTTTT. Amino acid sequence: CASSRRTNEKLFF.

The rearrangement uses TRBV11-3 and TRBJ2-1; D possibly corresponds to TRBD2 (6 bases). CDR1 and CDR2 (germline): SGHNT, YENEEA. The CDR3 consists of 13 residues. Deletions cut 5 bases from V and 9 bases from J, with 14 bases between. The CDR3, as DNA: TGTGCCAGCAGCGTCCCTCCCGGGGGTGAGCAGTTCTTC. It translates to CASSVPPGGEQFF.

This clonotype was recorded at least ten times. The chain joins TRBV29-1 to TRBJ2-1, with 8 bases that match TRBD2. The germline V gene encodes CDR1 SQVTM and CDR2 ANQGSEA. The ends lost 2 bases at V and 7 bases at J; junction bases unmatched: 4. This CDR3 comprises 13 residues. In nucleotides, the CDR3 is TGCAGCGTTGAACGAGGGACTAGGAATGAGCAGTTCTTC. This translates into CSVERGTRNEQFF.

This clonotype was counted at least ten times. This chain uses TRBV7-9 with TRBJ2-3; possibly TRBD1 for D (6 bases). The V gene lost 11 bases and the J gene lost 3 bases, with 21 bases spanning the gap. Germline V gene lookup returns CDR1 SEHNR and CDR2 FQNEAQ (reference sequence). The CDR3 covers 15 residues. CDR3 amino acids: CAELVQGSGTDTQYF. The CDR3 bases are TGTGCCGAACTAGTACAGGGATCGGGAACAGATACGCAGTATTTT.

This clonotype was detected only a few times. The rearrangement links TRBV6-2 or TRBV6-3 to TRBJ2-7; no clear D. CDR1 MNHEY and CDR2 SVGEGT come from the germline V gene. CDR3 size: 14 residues. Trimming stripped 5 bases from V and 4 bases from J, with 15 bases between. In DNA form, the CDR3 reads TGTGCCAGCAGTGACCCCATCTTGGTGTACGAGCAGTACTTC. Amino acid sequence: CASSDPILVYEQYF.

V is TRBV2 and J is TRBJ1-1; the D is unclear. This CDR3 is 13 amino acids long. From germline, CDR1 is SNHLY and CDR2 FYNNEI. V was cut by 2 bases and J by 4 bases, with 8 bases left in between. As DNA, the CDR3 is TGTGCCAGCAGTGAAACGGGAGGCACTGAAGCTTTCTTT. Amino acid sequence: CASSETGGTEAFF.